This T cell receptor (beta chain) was identified in a study of radiation and T cells in renal cell carcinoma. Trimming cost V 4 bases and J 4 bases, with 7 bases left between them. The CDR3 totals 12 residues. Germline CDR1 SGHVS, CDR2 FQNEAQ. Profiling relied on immunoSEQ multiplex PCR, and the TCRdb table lists in-frame clones only, not all of them. The sample consists of roughly 130,000 clones, approximately 90% of them appearing once. Time point described: blood 2 weeks post-SBRT. Sample treatment: 15 Gy SBRT to primary tumor, nephrectomy 4 weeks later. The TCR was taken from an older woman with renal cell carcinoma. Here the sequenced sample was blood, taken from a patient whose treatment included radiotherapy and nephrectomy. The chain couples TRBV7-8 to TRBJ1-1; D unclear. DNA of the CDR3: TGTGCCAGCAGCTCGCAGATCACTGAAGCTTTCTTT. As protein: CASSSQITEAFF.